This TCR beta chain originates from a study of cytomegalovirus exposure and HLA in healthy donors. Findings and limits, study-wide: Follow-up analysis later connected one missense variant in DCLRE1C with trimming of TCR beta V- and J-genes. With high specificity and sensitivity, the classifier reportedly diagnosed cytomegalovirus status.

Healthy donors of bone marrow made up the group. In the case of this clone: As yet, its antigen is unknown.

J lost 8 bases, V lost 3 bases, and 7 bases had no gene match. This CDR3 is built from 17 residues. Germline V lookup: CDR1 LGHNA, CDR2 YSLEER. Primers included in the PCR were 60 Vbeta and 13 Jbeta primers. Assay: immunoSEQ multiplex PCR; the TCRdb copy retains only in-frame clones and omits some. The data hold 200,000 to 250,000 clones, with 75% to 85% observed a single time. J is TRBJ2-1 and V is TRBV4-3, with 16 bases fitting TRBD2. This receptor was identified in a woman in her fifties or sixties in good health and CMV-seropositive. Sample: PBMCs. The CDR3 nucleotides read TGCGCCAGCAGCCATCAGGGGACTAGCGGGGGGGCATATGAGCAGTTCTTC. Amino acid sequence: CASSHQGTSGGAYEQFF.